A single T cell receptor (beta chain) is shown here with its context. This clone was recorded a few times. There is no known antigen for this receptor. No much larger clone is present one base from it, and per-base qualities are unavailable. These data come from a study of blood T cell repertoires in COVID-19 (dated by TCRdb to the early 2020s). Notes on the research overall: The collaborator samples originated in the United States, Italy and Spain and spanned the acute and convalescent phases of COVID-19. The repertoires were released in a freely available public database meant as a resource for research on the immune response to SARS-CoV-2. Where HLA class I and class II types were available, the types were taken from metadata supplied by the sample provider, not from assay-based typing. The sample metadata nearly always contained a de-identified subject ID, COVID-19 status, age in years and sex. Subjects who had been exposed to COVID-19, were actively infected with it, or had recovered from it provided the deeply sampled blood TCRbeta repertoires that made up the dataset. The prospective study material was composed of cDNA or gDNA derived from T cells, B-cell-depleted T cells, or PBMCs. Samples came from the ongoing ImmuneRACE study (first 160 participants) plus 1,254 subjects from 6 global collaborators.

At one collaborating source in Seattle, patients were enrolled during active infection and were followed longitudinally through the course of disease. Each collaborating institution followed its own protocols to collect whole blood in K2EDTA tubes. For TCRbeta analysis, collaborators shipped samples as frozen whole blood, isolated PBMCs, or DNA extracted from either of those sample types. The immunoSEQ Assay, a bias-controlled multiplex PCR, was used to amplify TCRbeta CDR3 regions from genomic DNA. On the study's bioinformatics: Within the assay, amplification of reference gene primers was used to estimate how many nucleated cells each sample contained. Sequence reads were collapsed and filtered to measure the absolute abundance of every unique TCRbeta CDR3 rearrangement. For each sample, productive Simpson clonality was calculated by taking the square root of Simpson's diversity index across productive rearrangements. Imported from immuneACCESS, the table was reduced by TCRdb to in-frame sequences with V and J called. These copies leave out some clones; in studies compared against another copy, an unresolved V gene accounts for under half, and the cause of the remainder is not known. From that table come the V and J calls and clone size; the DNA was used to work out D and trimming. The sample table records about 220,000 clones; almost 85% of these occur just once. The ten most abundant clones make up 2% to 3% of the sample.

What the authors observed across the whole study: The amount of clinical and demographic metadata varied by source and participant and was provided uncurated.

Sequences were obtained from peripheral blood. The sequence was collected from a woman in her seventies with COVID-19, enrolled during active disease.

Here is the DNA: TGTGCCAGCAGCTTAGACAGGGACTATGGCTACACCTTC. Translated, this gives CASSLDRDYGYTF. The chain is encoded by TRBV7-6 joined to TRBJ1-2; the D gene is perhaps TRBD1, on 6 matching bases. Including the terminal cysteine and phenylalanine, the CDR3 comprises 13 residues. CDR3 DNA only is kept here, 39 bases in frame from base 1. In the germline V gene, CDR1 corresponds to SGHVS and CDR2 to FNYEAQ. V drops 1 base and J drops 3 bases, leaving 6 bases in between.